This T cell receptor beta chain is from a study of Ad26.COV2.S vaccination and SARS-CoV-2 variants (dated by TCRdb to the early 2020s). Regarding the research as a whole: Vaccine-arm donors were drawn from COV1001, a multicentre, randomized, double-blind, placebo-controlled phase I-IIa trial of Ad26.COV2.S in healthy adults. Ad26.COV2.S was given intramuscularly at 5x10^10 or 1x10^11 viral particles, as a single shot or as two shots 56 days apart. TCRbeta repertoire sequencing served as the tool for gauging how specific and how broad the SARS-CoV-2-reactive T cell receptors were following Ad26.COV2.S vaccination. The TCR-sequenced set comprised about 32 samples: roughly 19 Ad26.COV2.S vaccine recipients, 5 placebo recipients and 8 SARS-CoV-2 convalescent individuals. Participants in the trial were split at random into five groups of five each, receiving low-dose or high-dose Ad26.COV2.S once or twice, or else placebo on both occasions. Investigators remained blinded to trial group allocation during experiments and outcome assessment.

A note on this clone: What antigen it recognizes has not been identified. No clone much larger than this one lies a single base away; base qualities are absent.

What the treatment or condition label conveys for this sample: 19 received Ad26.COV2.S at low or high dose, single or two shots; several received placebo; per-sample allocation not given. Repertoires of vaccine and placebo recipients were sequenced from samples taken on day 63 after the first injection. Between 29 July and 7 August 2020, Cohort 1b enrolled 25 adults aged 18-55 years at one site in Boston, USA. As a vaccine, Ad26.COV2.S was a replication-incompetent adenovirus type 26 vector that expressed a prefusion-stabilized SARS-CoV-2 spike protein derived from the original Wuhan strain. The study at large found these results: After vaccination, spike-specific CD8+ and CD4+ T cell responses were reported to show substantial breadth. The authors noted that the TCR breadth and depth analyses may have underestimated total T cell responses. Compared with placebo recipients, Ad26.COV2.S recipients showed higher spike-specific TCR breadth (P = 0.0014). Vaccine and placebo recipients had similar non-spike TCR breadth, a finding consistent with the vaccine containing only spike. Comparing responses between vaccine doses or regimens was not something the study was powered to do.

The immunoSEQ Assay was the method used to sequence TCRbeta CDR3 regions. After extraction, genomic DNA underwent amplification by bias-controlled multiplex PCR, followed by high-throughput sequencing. The published analysis was carried out like this. To quantify the absolute abundance of every unique TCRbeta CDR3 region, sequences were collapsed and filtered. T cell fraction was estimated by normalization of TCRbeta template counts to usable DNA, with usable DNA being measured through amplification of reference genes present in all nucleated cells. Repertoire TCRs were annotated as SARS-CoV-2-specific by exact matching of V gene, CDR3 amino acid sequence and J gene to a known reactive TCR set. The reference SARS-CoV-2 TCR set was obtained from MIRA and was filtered for enrichment in COVID-19-positive ImmuneCODE repertoires, whereby public or cross-reactive TCRs were removed. Using the MIRA antigens, annotated TCRs were further analysed by specific ORF or by position within an ORF. Breadth was defined as the number of annotated unique rearrangements divided by the total number of unique productive rearrangements, and depth was defined as the summed frequency of the annotated unique rearrangements. Two-sided Wilcoxon rank-sum tests were used to compare TCR breadth between groups. TCRdb carries this immuneACCESS record with in-frame sequences only. Its versions omit some clonotypes, under half of them owing to an unresolved V gene in the studies checked, with the rest unexplained. V and J calls and clone size are copied from that table; D and trimming were computed from the DNA. The sample has more than 250,000 clones on record, 80% to 90% of them singletons. Of the sample, 2.5% to 3.5% falls within the top ten clones.

Ends trimmed: V by 0 bases, J by 9 bases; bases unmatched to a gene: 9. Including cysteine and phenylalanine, the CDR3 has 16 amino acids. Solely the CDR3 DNA is kept, with 48 bases framed from the first base. The germline V gene yields SGHRS for CDR1 and YFSETQ for CDR2. The origin of this receptor is a person aged 18-60 years who received the Ad26.COV2.S COVID-19 vaccine or a placebo. The sample was peripheral blood, taken in a trial of Ad26.COV2.S vaccine versus placebo. The chain joins TRBV5-1 to TRBJ2-1; the central 10 bases match TRBD1. The nucleotide sequence is TGCGCCAGCAGCTTGGGCCTCCGGGACAGGGGAGGTGAGCAGTTCTTC. Protein translation: CASSLGLRDRGGEQFF.